The 2 T cell receptor beta chains below come from one sample, sequenced in a study of blood T cell repertoires in COVID-19. Profiling relied on immunoSEQ multiplex PCR, and the TCRdb table lists in-frame clones only, not all of them. The sample lists about 360,000 clones, approximately 80% seen once, with around 1.1% in the top ten. The sequenced sample was peripheral blood. These receptors were obtained from a human donor with acute or convalescent COVID-19. The donor label of this sample is uncertain.

In DNA, the CDR3 is TGTGCCAGCAGCTTGGAGGTGGTTATGGGAGGCCAAGGAGGCAATCAGCCCCAGCATTTT. This codes for CASSLEVVMGGQGGNQPQHF. The V and J genes are TRBV5-8 and TRBJ1-5; D gene unclear. The CDR3 totals 20 residues. Germline V gives CDR1 SGHTS, CDR2 YDEGEE. Deletions cut 0 bases from V and 2 bases from J, with 24 bases between.

This clone has more than one count but fewer than ten. The genes are TRBV7-9 and TRBJ2-5, with 9 bases matching TRBD1. With V trimmed by 4 bases and J by 4 bases, 4 bases remained unmatched. Per germline, CDR1 SEHNR and CDR2 FQNEAQ (reference sequence). This CDR3 is 14 amino acids long. CDR3 sequence: CASSSGTGLETQYF. CDR3 nucleotide sequence: TGTGCCAGCAGCTCCGGGACAGGGTTAGAGACCCAGTACTTC. Together with reference TRBV7-9 and TRBJ2-5, the CDR3 gives the full variable domain: DTGVSQNPRHKITKRGQNVTFRCDPISEHNRLYWYRQTLGQGPEFLTYFQNEAQLEKSRLLSDRFSAERPKGSFSTLEIQRTEQGDSAMYLCASSSGTGLETQYFGPGTRLLVL.